The entry below describes one TCR beta chain. As yet, its antigen is unknown. This record belongs to a study of CD8 T cells in ankylosing spondylitis. Study-wide results and limits: Clones linked to the disease showed a CD8+ phenotype. They occurred at relatively low frequencies in peripheral blood. Reportedly, disease-linked clones are significantly enriched in ankylosing spondylitis patients' matched synovial fluid. A TCR beta motif of fewer than ten highly homologous variants seemed to mark ankylosing spondylitis blood.

MiXCR, applied by TCRdb to the 5' RACE reads, yields one record per CDR3 protein. The table records about 200,000 distinct CDR3 sequences, 9.5% to 15% of them present only once. The TCR comes from a male donor with ankylosing spondylitis or in good health (not recorded which). Sequenced sample: blood, either unsorted or a sorted T cell fraction (not recorded which).

CDR3 residues: CSARDSTGSGEQFF. The DNA for the CDR3 is TGCAGTGCTAGAGATTCGACAGGGAGCGGCGAGCAGTTCTTC. The gene calls are TRBV20-1 and TRBJ2-1, with 7 bases aligning to TRBD1. V gave up 0 bases and J gave up 10 bases; unmatched junction bases: 9. This CDR3 contains 14 residues. Germline CDR1 reads DFQATT; CDR2 reads SNEGSKA (reference sequence).